The rows below give T cell receptor beta chains drawn from one sample of a study of blood T cell repertoires in COVID-19. Only in-frame clones appear in the TCRdb table, and some are missing; sequencing was by immunoSEQ multiplex PCR. This sample has roughly 400,000 clones; roughly nine tenths occur once, and the top ten carry less than 2%. What was sequenced was PBMCs or T cells enriched from blood (not recorded which). The receptors here all came from a woman aged 25 to 45 who had recovered from COVID-19. The CDR3 runs from the conserved cysteine through the conserved F or W. The D gene is left open where the match is weak.

V gene,J gene,CDR3 length,D gene,CDR3 protein,CDR3 DNA
TRBV20-1,TRBJ2-7,10,-,CSADSNEQYF,TGCAGTGCCGACAGTAACGAGCAGTACTTC
TRBV7-7,TRBJ2-2,14,TRBD1,CASSSTGITGELFF,TGTGCCAGCAGCTCGACAGGGATCACCGGGGAGCTGTTTTTT
TRBV30,TRBJ1-5,16,-,CAWSVLGRADNQPQHF,TGTGCCTGGAGTGTATTGGGCAGGGCTGACAATCAGCCCCAGCATTTT
TRBV11-2,TRBJ2-7,15,TRBD1,CASRQWGTGQYEQYF,TGTGCCAGCAGACAGTGGGGGACAGGGCAATACGAGCAGTACTTC
TRBV7-3,TRBJ1-1,13,-,CASSQSGGTEAFF,TGTGCCAGCAGCCAATCGGGGGGCACTGAAGCTTTCTTT
TRBV6-5,TRBJ2-2,13,-,CASSSLNTGELFF,TGTGCCAGCAGCTCCCTTAACACCGGGGAGCTGTTTTTT
TRBV4-1,TRBJ1-2,15,TRBD1,CASSVRDRGYNGYTF,TGCGCCAGCAGCGTCCGGGACAGGGGGTACAATGGCTACACCTTC
TRBV28,TRBJ2-4,14,TRBD1,CASNNRGRADIQYF,TGTGCCAGTAATAACAGGGGGCGGGCGGACATTCAGTACTTC
TRBV15,TRBJ1-1,15,TRBD1,CATSMIRGRSTEAFF,TGTGCCACCAGCATGATCAGGGGGCGAAGCACTGAAGCTTTCTTT
TRBV28,TRBJ1-5,17,-,CASSYGTRFDSNQPQHF,TGTGCCAGCAGTTACGGGACACGGTTCGATAGCAATCAGCCCCAGCATTTT
TRBV27,TRBJ2-7,15,-,CASSFSGQLSYEQYF,TGTGCCAGCAGTTTCTCCGGACAGCTCTCCTACGAGCAGTACTTC
TRBV5-1,TRBJ1-3,14,-,CASSLTGTGNTIYF,TGCGCCAGCAGCTTAACGGGGACTGGAAACACCATATATTTT